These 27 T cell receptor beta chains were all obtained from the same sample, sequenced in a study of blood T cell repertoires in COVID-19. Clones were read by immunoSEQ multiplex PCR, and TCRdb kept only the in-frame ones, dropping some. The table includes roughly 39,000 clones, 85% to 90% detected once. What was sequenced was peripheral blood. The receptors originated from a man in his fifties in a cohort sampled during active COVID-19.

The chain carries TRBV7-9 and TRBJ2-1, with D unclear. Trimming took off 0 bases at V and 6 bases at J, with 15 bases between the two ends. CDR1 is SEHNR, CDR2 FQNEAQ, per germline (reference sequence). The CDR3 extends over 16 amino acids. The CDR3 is CASSLASVRPLNEQFF. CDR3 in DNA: TGTGCCAGCAGCTTAGCGTCCGTCCGCCCACTCAATGAGCAGTTCTTC.

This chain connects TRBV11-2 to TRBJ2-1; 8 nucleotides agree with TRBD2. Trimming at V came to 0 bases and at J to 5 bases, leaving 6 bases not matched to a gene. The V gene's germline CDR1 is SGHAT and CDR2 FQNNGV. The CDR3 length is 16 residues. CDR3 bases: TGTGCCAGCAGCTTAGAAAGAGCGGGGGCCCACAATGAGCAGTTCTTC. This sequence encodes CASSLERAGAHNEQFF.

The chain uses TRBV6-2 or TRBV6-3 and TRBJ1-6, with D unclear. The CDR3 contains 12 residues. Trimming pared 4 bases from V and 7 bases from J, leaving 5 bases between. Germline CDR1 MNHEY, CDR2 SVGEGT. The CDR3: CASSFGNSPLHF. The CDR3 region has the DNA TGTGCCAGCAGTTTCGGGAATTCACCCCTCCACTTT.

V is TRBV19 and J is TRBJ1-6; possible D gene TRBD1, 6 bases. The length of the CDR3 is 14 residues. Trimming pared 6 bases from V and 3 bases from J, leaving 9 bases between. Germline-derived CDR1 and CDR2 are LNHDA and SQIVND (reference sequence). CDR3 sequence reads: CASSSTGYNSPLHF. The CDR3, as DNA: TGTGCCAGTAGCTCGACAGGCTATAATTCACCCCTCCACTTT. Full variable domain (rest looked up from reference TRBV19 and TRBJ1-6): DGGITQSPKYLFRKEGQNVTLSCEQNLNHDAMYWYRQDPGQGLRLIYYSQIVNDFQKGDIAEGYSVSREKKESFPLTVTSAQKNPTAFYLCASSSTGYNSPLHFGNGTRLTVT.

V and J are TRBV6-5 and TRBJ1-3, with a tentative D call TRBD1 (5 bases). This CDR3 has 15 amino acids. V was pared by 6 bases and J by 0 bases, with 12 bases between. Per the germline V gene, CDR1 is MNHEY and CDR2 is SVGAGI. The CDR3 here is CASSLDSHSGNTIYF. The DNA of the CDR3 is TGTGCCAGCAGCCTCGACAGTCACTCTGGAAACACCATATATTTT.

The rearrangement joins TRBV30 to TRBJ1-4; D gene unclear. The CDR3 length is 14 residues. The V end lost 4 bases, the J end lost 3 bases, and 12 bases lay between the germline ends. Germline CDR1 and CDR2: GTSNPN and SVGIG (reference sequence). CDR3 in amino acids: CAWNAQISNEKLFF. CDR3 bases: TGTGCCTGGAATGCACAGATATCTAATGAAAAACTGTTTTTT.

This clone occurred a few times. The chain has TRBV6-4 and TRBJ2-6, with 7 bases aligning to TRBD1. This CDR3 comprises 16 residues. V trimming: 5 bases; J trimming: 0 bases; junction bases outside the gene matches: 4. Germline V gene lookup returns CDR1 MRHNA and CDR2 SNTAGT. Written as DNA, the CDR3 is TGTGCCAGCAGTCCAACAGGGGACTCTGGGGCCAACGTCCTGACTTTC. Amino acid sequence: CASSPTGDSGANVLTF.

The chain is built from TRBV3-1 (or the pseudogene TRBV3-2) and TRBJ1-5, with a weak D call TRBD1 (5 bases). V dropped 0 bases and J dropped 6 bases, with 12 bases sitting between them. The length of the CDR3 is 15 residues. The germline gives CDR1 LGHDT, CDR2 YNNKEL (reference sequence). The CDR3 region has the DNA TGTGCCAGCAGCCAAGAAGGAGGGGTTGTTCAGCCCCAGCATTTT. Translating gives CASSQEGGVVQPQHF.

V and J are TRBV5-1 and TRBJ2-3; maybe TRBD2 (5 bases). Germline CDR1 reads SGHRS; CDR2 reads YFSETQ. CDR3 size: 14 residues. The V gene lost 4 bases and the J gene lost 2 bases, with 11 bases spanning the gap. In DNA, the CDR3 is TGCGCCAGCAGCCCGAGCGGTCTCACAGATACGCAGTATTTT. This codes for CASSPSGLTDTQYF. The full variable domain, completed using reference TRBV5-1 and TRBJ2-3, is KAGVTQTPRYLIKTRGQQVTLSCSPISGHRSVSWYQQTPGQGLQFLFEYFSETQRNKGNFPGRFSGRQFSNSRSEMNVSTLELGDSALYLCASSPSGLTDTQYFGPGTRLTVL.

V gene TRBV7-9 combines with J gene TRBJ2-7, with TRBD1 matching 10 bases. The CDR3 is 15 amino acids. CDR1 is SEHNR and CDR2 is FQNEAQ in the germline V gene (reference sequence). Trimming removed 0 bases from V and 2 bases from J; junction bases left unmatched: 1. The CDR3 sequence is CASSLATGGPYEQYV. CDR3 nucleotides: TGTGCCAGCAGCTTAGCGACAGGGGGCCCCTACGAGCAGTACGTC.

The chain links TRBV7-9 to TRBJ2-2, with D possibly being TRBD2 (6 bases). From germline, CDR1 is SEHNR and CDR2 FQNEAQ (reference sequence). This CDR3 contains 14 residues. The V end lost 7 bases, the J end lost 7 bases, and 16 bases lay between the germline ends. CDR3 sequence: CASTLGGYIGELFF. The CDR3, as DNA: TGTGCCAGCACCCTTGGGGGGTATATCGGGGAGCTGTTTTTT.

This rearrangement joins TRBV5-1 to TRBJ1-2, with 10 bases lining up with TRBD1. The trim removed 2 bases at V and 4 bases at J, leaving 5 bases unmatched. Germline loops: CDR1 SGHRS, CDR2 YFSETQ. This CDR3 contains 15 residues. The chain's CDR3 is CASSLGTGEGYGYTF. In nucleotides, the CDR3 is TGCGCCAGCAGCTTAGGGACAGGGGAGGGCTATGGCTACACCTTC. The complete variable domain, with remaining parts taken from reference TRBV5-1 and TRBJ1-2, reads KAGVTQTPRYLIKTRGQQVTLSCSPISGHRSVSWYQQTPGQGLQFLFEYFSETQRNKGNFPGRFSGRQFSNSRSEMNVSTLELGDSALYLCASSLGTGEGYGYTFGSGTRLTVV.

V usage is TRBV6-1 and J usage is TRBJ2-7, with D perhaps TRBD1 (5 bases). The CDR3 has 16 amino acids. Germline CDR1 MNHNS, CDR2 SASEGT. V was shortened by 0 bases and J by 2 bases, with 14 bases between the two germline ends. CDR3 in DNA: TGTGCCAGCAGTGAAGCGTTTGGCGGACAAACCTACGAGCAGTACTTC. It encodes CASSEAFGGQTYEQYF.

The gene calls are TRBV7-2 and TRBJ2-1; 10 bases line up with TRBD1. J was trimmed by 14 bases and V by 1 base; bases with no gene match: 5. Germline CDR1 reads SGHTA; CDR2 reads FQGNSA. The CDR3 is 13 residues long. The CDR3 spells CASSLGRQGAKFF. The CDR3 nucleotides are TGTGCCAGCAGCTTAGGGAGACAGGGGGCAAAGTTCTTC. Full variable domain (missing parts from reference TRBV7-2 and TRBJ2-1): GAGVSQSPSNKVTEKGKDVELRCDPISGHTALYWYRQSLGQGLEFLIYFQGNSAPDKSGLPSDRFSAERTGGSVSTLTIQRTQQEDSAVYLCASSLGRQGAKFFGPGTRLTVL.

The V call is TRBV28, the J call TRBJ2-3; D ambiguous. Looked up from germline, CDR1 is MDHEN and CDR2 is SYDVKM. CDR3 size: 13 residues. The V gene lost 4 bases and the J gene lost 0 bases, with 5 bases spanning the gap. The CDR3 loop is CASSSPSTDTQYF. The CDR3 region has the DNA TGTGCCAGCAGTTCCCCTAGCACAGATACGCAGTATTTT.

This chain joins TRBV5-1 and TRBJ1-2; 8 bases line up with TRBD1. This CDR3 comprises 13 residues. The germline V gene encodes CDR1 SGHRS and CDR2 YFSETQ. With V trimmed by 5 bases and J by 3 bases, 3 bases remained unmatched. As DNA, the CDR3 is TGCGCCAGCAGGGAACAGGGGGACTATGGCTACACCTTC. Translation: CASREQGDYGYTF.

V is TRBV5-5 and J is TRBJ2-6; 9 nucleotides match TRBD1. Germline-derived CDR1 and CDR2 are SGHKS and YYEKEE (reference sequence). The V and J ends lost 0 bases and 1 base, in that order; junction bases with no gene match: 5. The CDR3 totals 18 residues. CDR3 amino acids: CASSLGWDRASGANVLTF. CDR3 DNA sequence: TGTGCCAGCAGCTTGGGTTGGGACAGGGCGTCTGGGGCCAACGTCCTGACTTTC.

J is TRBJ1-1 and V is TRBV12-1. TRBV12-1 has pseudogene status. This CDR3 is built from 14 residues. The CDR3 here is CASSSRWTDHKAFF. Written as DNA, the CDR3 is TGTGCCAGCAGCTCGCGGTGGACTGATCACAAAGCTTTCTTT.

The CDR3 nucleotides read TGTGCCAGCAGCTTGGCTAGCGGGAACTCCTACAATGAGCAGTTCTTC. Translation gives CASSLASGNSYNEQFF. This chain uses TRBV5-4 with TRBJ2-1; 9 bases are a match to TRBD2. V dropped 0 bases and J dropped 0; count of bases not matched to a gene: 1. The CDR3 is 16 residues long. CDR1 is SGHNT, CDR2 YYREEE, per germline (reference sequence).

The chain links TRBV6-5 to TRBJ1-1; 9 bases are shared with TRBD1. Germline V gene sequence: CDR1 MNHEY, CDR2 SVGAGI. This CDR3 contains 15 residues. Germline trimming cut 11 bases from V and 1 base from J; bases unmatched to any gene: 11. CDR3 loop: CASKGQGGGNTEAFF. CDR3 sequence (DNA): TGTGCCTCTAAGGGACAGGGAGGAGGGAACACTGAAGCTTTCTTT.

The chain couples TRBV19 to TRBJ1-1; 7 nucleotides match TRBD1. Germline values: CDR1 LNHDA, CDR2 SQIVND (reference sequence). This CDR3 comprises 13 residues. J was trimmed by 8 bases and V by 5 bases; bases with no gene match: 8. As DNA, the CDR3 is TGTGCCAGTAGTCCCATCACAGGGGACGAAGCTTTCTTT. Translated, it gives CASSPITGDEAFF.

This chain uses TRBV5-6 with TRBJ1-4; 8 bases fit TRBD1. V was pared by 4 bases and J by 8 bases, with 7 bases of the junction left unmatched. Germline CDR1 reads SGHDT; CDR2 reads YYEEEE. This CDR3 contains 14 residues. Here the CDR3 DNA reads TGTGCCAGCAGCGTGGACAGGGCCGCGGAAAAACTGTTTTTT. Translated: CASSVDRAAEKLFF.

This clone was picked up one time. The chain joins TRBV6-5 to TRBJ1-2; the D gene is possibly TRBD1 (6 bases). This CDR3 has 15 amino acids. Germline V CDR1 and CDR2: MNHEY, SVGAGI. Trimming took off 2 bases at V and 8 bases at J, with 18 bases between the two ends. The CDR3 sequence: CASSYARGLAGGYTF. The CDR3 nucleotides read TGTGCCAGCAGTTACGCCCGGGGGCTAGCGGGAGGCTACACCTTC.

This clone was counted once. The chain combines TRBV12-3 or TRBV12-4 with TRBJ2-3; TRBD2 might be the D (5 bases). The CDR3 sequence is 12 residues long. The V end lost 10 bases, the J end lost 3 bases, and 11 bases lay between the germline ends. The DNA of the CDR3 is TGTGCCATCAGGACGGGAACAGATACGCAGTATTTT. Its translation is CAIRTGTDTQYF.

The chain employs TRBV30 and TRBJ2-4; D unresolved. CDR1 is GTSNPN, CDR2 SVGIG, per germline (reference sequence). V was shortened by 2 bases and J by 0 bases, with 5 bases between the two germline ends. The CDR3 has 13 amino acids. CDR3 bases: TGTGCCTGGAGTTTAGTAGCCAAAAACATTCAGTACTTC. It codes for CAWSLVAKNIQYF.

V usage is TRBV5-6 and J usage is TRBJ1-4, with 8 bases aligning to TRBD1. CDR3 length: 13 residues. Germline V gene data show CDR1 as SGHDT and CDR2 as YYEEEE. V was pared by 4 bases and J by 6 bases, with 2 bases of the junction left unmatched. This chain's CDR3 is CASSPTGDEKLFF. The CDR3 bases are TGTGCCAGCAGCCCGACAGGGGATGAAAAACTGTTTTTT. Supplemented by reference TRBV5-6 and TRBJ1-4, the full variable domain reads DAGVTQSPTHLIKTRGQQVTLRCSPKSGHDTVSWYQQALGQGPQFIFQYYEEEERQRGNFPDRFSGHQFPNYSSELNVNALLLGDSALYLCASSPTGDEKLFFGSGTQLSVL.

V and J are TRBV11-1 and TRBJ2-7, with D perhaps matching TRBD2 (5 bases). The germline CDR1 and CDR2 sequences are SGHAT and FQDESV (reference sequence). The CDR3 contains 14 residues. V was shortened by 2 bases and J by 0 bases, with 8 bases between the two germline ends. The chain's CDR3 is CASSLLGSSYEQYF. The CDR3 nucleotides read TGTGCCAGCAGCTTATTAGGGAGCTCCTACGAGCAGTACTTC.